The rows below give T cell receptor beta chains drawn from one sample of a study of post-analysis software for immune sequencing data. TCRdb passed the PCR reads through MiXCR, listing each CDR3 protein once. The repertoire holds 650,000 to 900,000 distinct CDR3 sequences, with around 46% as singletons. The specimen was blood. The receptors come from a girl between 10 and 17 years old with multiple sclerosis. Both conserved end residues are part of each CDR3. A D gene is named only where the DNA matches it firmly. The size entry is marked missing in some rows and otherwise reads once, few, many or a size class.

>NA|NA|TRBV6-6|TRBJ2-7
CASSYVNGYEQYF
TGTGCCAGCAGTTACGTAAACGGCTACGAGCAGTACTTC
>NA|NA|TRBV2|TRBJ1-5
CASSVVSSNQPQHF
TGTGCCAGCAGTGTGGTCAGTAGCAATCAGCCCCAGCATTTT
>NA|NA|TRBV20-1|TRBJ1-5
CSARELVQPQHF
TGCAGTGCTAGAGAATTGGTTCAGCCCCAGCATTTT
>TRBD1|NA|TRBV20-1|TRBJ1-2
CSAREGQAYGYTF
TGCAGTGCGAGAGAGGGACAGGCCTATGGCTACACCTTC
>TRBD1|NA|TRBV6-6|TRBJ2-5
CASSAGQVGETQYF
TGTGCCAGCAGCGCCGGACAGGTCGGGGAGACCCAGTACTTC
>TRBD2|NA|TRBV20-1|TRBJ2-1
CSGSPLSGRVNEQFF
TGCAGTGGTAGTCCCCTCAGCGGGAGAGTCAATGAGCAGTTCTTC
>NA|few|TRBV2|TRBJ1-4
CASTPGPTNEKLFF
TGTGCCAGCACCCCGGGCCCAACTAATGAAAAACTGTTTTTT
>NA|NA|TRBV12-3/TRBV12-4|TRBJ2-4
CASASRGARTKNIQYF
TGTGCCAGCGCGTCTCGGGGGGCGAGGACCAAAAACATTCAGTACTTC
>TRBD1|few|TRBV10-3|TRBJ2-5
CAIRPGTGEETQYF
TGTGCCATCAGGCCCGGGACAGGGGAGGAGACCCAGTACTTC
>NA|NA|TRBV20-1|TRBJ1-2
CSASGLYGYTF
TGCAGTGCTTCCGGACTATATGGCTACACCTTC
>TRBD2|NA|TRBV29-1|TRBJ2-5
CSVEGTAGEQEIQYF
TGCAGCGTTGAAGGGACAGCGGGAGAGCAAGAGATCCAGTACTTC
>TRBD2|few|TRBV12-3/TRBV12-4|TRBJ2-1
CASSPGTSGMRSYNEQFF
TGTGCCAGCAGCCCCGGGACTAGCGGGATGAGGTCCTACAATGAGCAGTTCTTC
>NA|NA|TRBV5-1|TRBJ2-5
CASSPEGGRSQETQYF
TGCGCCAGCAGTCCCGAGGGAGGTCGCTCCCAAGAGACCCAGTACTTC
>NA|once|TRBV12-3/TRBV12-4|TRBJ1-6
CASSEFGIGGSGSPLHF
TGTGCCAGCAGTGAGTTTGGAATTGGAGGATCGGGATCACCCCTCCACTTT
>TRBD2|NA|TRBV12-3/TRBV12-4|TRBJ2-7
CASSFGGLAYEQYF
TGTGCCAGCAGTTTTGGCGGACTAGCCTACGAGCAGTACTTC
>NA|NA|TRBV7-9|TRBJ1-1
CASSAPGGTEAFF
TGTGCCAGCAGCGCCCCGGGGGGGACTGAAGCTTTCTTT